What follows are 20 T cell receptor beta chains derived from one specimen sequenced in a study of blood T cell repertoires in COVID-19. This table comes from immunoSEQ multiplex PCR, and its TCRdb copy is limited to in-frame clones, with some not included. The table lists 150,000 to 200,000 clones, around 82% of them singletons, with 6.5% to 8.5% in the top ten. The sequencing input was peripheral blood. The receptors come from a woman aged 40 to 55 with COVID-19, enrolled during active disease.

The chain combines TRBV4-1 with TRBJ2-3, with 8 positions matching TRBD2. The CDR3 is 16 residues long. V was clipped by 1 base and J by 2 bases; unmatched bases: 5. The germline V gene has CDR1 MGHRA and CDR2 YSYEKL. The CDR3: CASSQADGRATDTQYF. CDR3 DNA sequence: TGCGCCAGCAGCCAAGCTGACGGGAGGGCCACAGATACGCAGTATTTT.

The chain has TRBV29-1 and TRBJ2-5, with a tentative D call TRBD2 (5 bases). V was trimmed by 4 bases and J by 5 bases, leaving 17 bases between them. The germline gives CDR1 SQVTM, CDR2 ANQGSEA. The CDR3 has 14 residues. The chain's CDR3 is CSVVLLAGWETQYF. The CDR3 bases are TGCAGCGTTGTTTTGCTAGCCGGGTGGGAGACCCAGTACTTC.

The chain carries TRBV2 and TRBJ2-7; D is perhaps TRBD2 (6 bases). The CDR3 spans 12 residues. V dropped 7 bases and J dropped 3 bases, with 10 bases sitting between them. CDR1 and CDR2 (germline): SNHLY, FYNNEI. In DNA, the CDR3 is TGTGCCAGCACACTGGAGGGCTACGAGCAGTACTTC. Translated: CASTLEGYEQYF.

This clone occurred a few times. Distinct nucleotide sequences in the sample also encode this CDR3. The genes are TRBV6-5 and TRBJ1-4; weak D call: TRBD1 (5 bases). Trimming stripped 5 bases from V and 7 bases from J, with 17 bases between. CDR1 MNHEY and CDR2 SVGAGI come from the germline V gene. This CDR3 is built from 15 residues. This CDR3 is CASSRSGGRGEKLFF. In nucleotides, the CDR3 is TGTGCCAGCAGTCGAAGTGGGGGGAGGGGTGAAAAACTGTTTTTT.

V is TRBV25-1 and J is TRBJ1-5; D is possibly TRBD1 (5 bases). There are 14 residues in the CDR3. Germline CDR1 is MGHDK and CDR2 is SYGVNS. V lost 4 bases to trimming and J lost 3 bases, with 10 bases between them. The CDR3 region has the DNA TGTGCCAGCAGTGGAGGGACTTCCAATCAGCCCCAGCATTTT. This sequence encodes CASSGGTSNQPQHF. The complete variable domain, with remaining parts taken from reference TRBV25-1 and TRBJ1-5, reads EADIYQTPRYLVIGTGKKITLECSQTMGHDKMYWYQQDPGMELHLIHYSYGVNSTEKGDLSSESTVSRIRTEHFPLTLESARPSHTSQYLCASSGGTSNQPQHFGDGTRLSIL.

The J gene is TRBJ2-1, the V gene TRBV5-1; TRBD1 is a possible D gene (6 bases). The germline V gene encodes CDR1 SGHRS and CDR2 YFSETQ. Trimming cost V 4 bases and J 0 bases, with 14 bases left between them. The CDR3 has 16 residues. DNA of the CDR3: TGCGCCAGCAGCCTGATGGGGGCCTCCTCCTACAATGAGCAGTTCTTC. Translated, it gives CASSLMGASSYNEQFF.

A few counts support this clone. The V call is TRBV9, the J call TRBJ1-1, with TRBD1 as a possible D gene (6 bases). The V gene's germline CDR1 is SGDLS and CDR2 YYNGEE. The CDR3 has 13 residues. V was trimmed by 1 base and J by 3 bases, leaving 7 bases between them. The CDR3 DNA is TGTGCCAGCAGCGTACAGGGGTACACTGAAGCTTTCTTT. Residues: CASSVQGYTEAFF. The variable domain in full, completed from reference TRBV9 and TRBJ1-1, reads DSGVTQTPKHLITATGQRVTLRCSPRSGDLSVYWYQQSLDQGLQFLIQYYNGEERAKGNILERFSAQQFPDLHSELNLSSLELGDSALYFCASSVQGYTEAFFGQGTRLTVV.

Written as DNA, the CDR3 is TGTGCCACCAGCATTCCCGGGGCTAGCGGGATTGGTGAGCAGTTCTTC. Residues: CATSIPGASGIGEQFF. This chain links TRBV15 with TRBJ2-1; 9 bases line up with TRBD2. Trimming cost V 4 bases and J 9 bases; bases outside gene matches: 13. The CDR3 extends over 16 amino acids. From germline, CDR1 is LNHNV and CDR2 YYDKDF (reference sequence).

The rearrangement joins TRBV7-9 to TRBJ2-5; D is undetermined. The CDR3 runs 15 residues. Per the germline V gene, CDR1 is SEHNR and CDR2 is FQNEAQ (reference sequence). V was clipped by 6 bases and J by 4 bases, with 18 bases between them. The CDR3 is CASSYLGSTGETQYF. CDR3 in DNA: TGTGCCAGCAGTTACCTCGGGTCAACGGGAGAGACCCAGTACTTC.

The CDR3 DNA follows: TGTGCCAGTAGTCCGAGCGGGGGTGGAGAGACCCAGTACTTC. Translated: CASSPSGGGETQYF. The rearrangement joins TRBV19 to TRBJ2-5; 8 nucleotides agree with TRBD2. The CDR3 covers 14 residues. V dropped 5 bases and J dropped 4; count of bases not matched to a gene: 6. The germline V gene encodes CDR1 LNHDA and CDR2 SQIVND (reference sequence).

This chain joins TRBV10-3 and TRBJ2-1; the match to TRBD2 covers 8 bases. With 0 bases clipped from V and 9 bases from J, the junction kept 7 bases outside the gene matches. This CDR3 has 15 amino acids. Looked up from germline, CDR1 is ENHRY and CDR2 is SYGVKD. The CDR3 protein is CAISESLIAGREQFF. The CDR3 DNA reads as TGTGCCATCAGTGAGTCCTTAATAGCGGGACGTGAGCAGTTCTTC.

V is TRBV10-3 and J is TRBJ2-1; no definite D call. The CDR3 is 14 residues long. V dropped 0 bases and J dropped 4 bases, with 7 bases sitting between them. CDR1 and CDR2 from the germline V gene are ENHRY and SYGVKD. CDR3 protein: CAISESGAYNEQFF. CDR3 DNA: TGTGCCATCAGTGAGTCTGGAGCTTACAATGAGCAGTTCTTC.

The chain has TRBV6-5 and TRBJ1-1; D is possibly TRBD1 (5 bases). V dropped 5 bases and J dropped 11 bases, with 24 bases sitting between them. The CDR3 contains 15 residues. Looked up from germline, CDR1 is MNHEY and CDR2 is SVGAGI. In DNA, the CDR3 is TGTGCCAGCAGTCCAGGGAAGGGACGGAGGGGTCGGGCTTTCTTT. Amino acid sequence: CASSPGKGRRGRAFF.

The J gene is TRBJ2-3, the V gene TRBV7-3, with 7 positions matching TRBD1. Germline V gene sequence: CDR1 SGHTA, CDR2 FQGTGA. The CDR3 length is 15 residues. V lost 2 bases to trimming and J lost 1 base; unmatched junction nucleotides: 3. CDR3 loop: CASSLGQAGTDTQYF. The CDR3 coding sequence is TGTGCCAGCAGCTTAGGACAGGCTGGCACAGATACGCAGTATTTT.

The chain carries TRBV27 and TRBJ2-2; a weak D match, TRBD2 (5 bases). This CDR3 comprises 14 residues. V was clipped by 5 bases and J by 1 base, with 8 bases between them. Germline CDR1 is MNHEY and CDR2 is SMNVEV (reference sequence). CDR3 loop: CASSQRRNTGELFF. In DNA, the CDR3 is TGTGCCAGCAGTCAGCGGAGGAACACCGGGGAGCTGTTTTTT.

The gene calls are TRBV9 and TRBJ2-7; D is unresolved. Trimming shortened V by 2 bases and J by 6 bases, and 12 bases separated the two germline ends. The germline gives CDR1 SGDLS, CDR2 YYNGEE. The CDR3 extends over 13 amino acids. The CDR3 reads CASSVSSESEQYF. CDR3 coding DNA: TGTGCCAGCAGCGTGTCGAGCGAGTCCGAGCAGTACTTC.

The sample holds one count of this clone. The V gene is TRBV5-8, the J gene TRBJ1-5; TRBD1 matches at 7 bases. V gave up 7 bases and J gave up 4 bases; unmatched junction bases: 8. The germline V gene has CDR1 SGHTS and CDR2 YDEGEE. The CDR3 length is 14 residues. The DNA of the CDR3 is TGTGCCAGCGGTCCGGGACAGTGGAATCAGCCCCAGCATTTT. Translation: CASGPGQWNQPQHF.

The V call is TRBV27, the J call TRBJ1-5, with 7 bases that match TRBD1. The germline V gene encodes CDR1 MNHEY and CDR2 SMNVEV (reference sequence). V shed 5 bases, J shed 4 bases, and the junction held 11 bases outside the gene matches. The CDR3 extends over 16 amino acids. The CDR3 here is CASSPRTGLVNQPQHF. CDR3 bases: TGTGCCAGCAGTCCACGGACAGGCCTCGTTAATCAGCCCCAGCATTTT.

The V call is TRBV6-5, the J call TRBJ2-3; no clear D. This CDR3 is 15 amino acids long. Trimming removed 10 bases from V and 0 bases from J, with 17 bases in between. Germline V gene lookup returns CDR1 MNHEY and CDR2 SVGAGI. The CDR3 DNA reads TGTGCCACATTAGTTAATTCCGGGAGCACAGATACGCAGTATTTT. Its translation: CATLVNSGSTDTQYF.

This chain connects TRBV24-1 to TRBJ2-1, with a possible D match to TRBD1 (6 bases). This CDR3 is 16 amino acids long. Trimming stripped 4 bases from V and 9 bases from J, with 21 bases between. Germline V gives CDR1 KGHDR, CDR2 SFDVKD. The CDR3 bases are TGTGCCACCAGTGACCACAGGGCTAGCAGGACCGGTGAGCAGTTCTTC. Its protein is CATSDHRASRTGEQFF.